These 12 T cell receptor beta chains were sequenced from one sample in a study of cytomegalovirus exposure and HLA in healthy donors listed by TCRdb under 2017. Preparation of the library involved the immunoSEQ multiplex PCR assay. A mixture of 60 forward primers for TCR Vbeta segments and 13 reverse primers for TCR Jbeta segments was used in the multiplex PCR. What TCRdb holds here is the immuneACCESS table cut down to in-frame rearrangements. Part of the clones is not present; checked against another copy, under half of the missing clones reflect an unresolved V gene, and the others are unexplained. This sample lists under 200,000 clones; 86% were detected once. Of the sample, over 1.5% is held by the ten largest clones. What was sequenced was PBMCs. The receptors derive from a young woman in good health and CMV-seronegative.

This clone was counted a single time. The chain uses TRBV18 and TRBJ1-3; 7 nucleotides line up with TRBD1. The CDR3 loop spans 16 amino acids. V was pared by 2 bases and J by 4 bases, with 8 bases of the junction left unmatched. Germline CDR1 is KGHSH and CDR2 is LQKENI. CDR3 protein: CASSPWKGAWGNTIYF. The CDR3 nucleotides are TGTGCCAGCTCACCATGGAAGGGGGCTTGGGGAAACACCATATATTTT.

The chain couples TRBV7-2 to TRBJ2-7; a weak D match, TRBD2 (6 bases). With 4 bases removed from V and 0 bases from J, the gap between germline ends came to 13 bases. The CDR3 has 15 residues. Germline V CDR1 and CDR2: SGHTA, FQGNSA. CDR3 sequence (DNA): TGTGCCAGCAGCTCCGCGGGACTCAGCTCCTACGAGCAGTACTTC. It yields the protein CASSSAGLSSYEQYF.

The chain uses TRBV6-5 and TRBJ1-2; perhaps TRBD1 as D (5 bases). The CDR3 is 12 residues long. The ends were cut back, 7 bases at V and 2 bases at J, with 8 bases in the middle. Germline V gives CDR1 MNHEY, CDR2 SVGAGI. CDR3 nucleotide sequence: TGTGCCAGCAAAGACAGAAACTATGGCTACACCTTC. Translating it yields CASKDRNYGYTF.

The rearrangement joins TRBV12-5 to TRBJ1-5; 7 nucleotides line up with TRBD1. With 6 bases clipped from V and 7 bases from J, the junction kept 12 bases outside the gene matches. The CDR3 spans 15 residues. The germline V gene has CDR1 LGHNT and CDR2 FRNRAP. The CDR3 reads CASGRDSVLNQPQHF. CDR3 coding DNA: TGTGCTAGTGGACGGGACAGCGTTTTAAACCAGCCCCAGCATTTT.

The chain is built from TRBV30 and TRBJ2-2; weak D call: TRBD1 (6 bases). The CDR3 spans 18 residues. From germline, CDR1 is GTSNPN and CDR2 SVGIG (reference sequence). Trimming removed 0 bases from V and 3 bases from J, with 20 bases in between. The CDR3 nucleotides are TGTGCCTGGAGTGTAAGGGGGATTTGGACAGAATACACCGGGGAGCTGTTTTTT. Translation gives CAWSVRGIWTEYTGELFF.

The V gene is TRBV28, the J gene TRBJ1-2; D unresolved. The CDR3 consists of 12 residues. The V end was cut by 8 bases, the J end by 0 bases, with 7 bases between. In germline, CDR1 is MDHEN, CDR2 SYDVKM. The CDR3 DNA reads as TGTGCCAGCGGGAGACCTAACTATGGCTACACCTTC. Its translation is CASGRPNYGYTF.

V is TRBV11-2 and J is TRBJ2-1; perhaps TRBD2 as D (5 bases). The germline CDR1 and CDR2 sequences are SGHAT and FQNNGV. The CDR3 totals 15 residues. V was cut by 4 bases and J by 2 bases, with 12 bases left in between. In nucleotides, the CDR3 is TGTGCCAGCAGCTCAGGAGGAATACCCTACAATGAGCAGTTCTTC. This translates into CASSSGGIPYNEQFF.

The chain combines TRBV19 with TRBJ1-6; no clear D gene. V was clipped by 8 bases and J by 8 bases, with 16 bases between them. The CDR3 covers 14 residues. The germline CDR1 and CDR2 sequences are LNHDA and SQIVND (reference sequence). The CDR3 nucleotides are TGTGCCAGTCGTTACGGAGGGAATGATTCACCCCTCCACTTT. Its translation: CASRYGGNDSPLHF.

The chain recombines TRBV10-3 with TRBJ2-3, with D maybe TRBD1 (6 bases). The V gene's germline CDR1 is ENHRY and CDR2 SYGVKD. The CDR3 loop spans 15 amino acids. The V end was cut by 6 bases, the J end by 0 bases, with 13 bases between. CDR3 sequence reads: CAISTGLTSTDTQYF. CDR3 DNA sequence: TGTGCCATCAGCACAGGGCTCACTAGCACAGATACGCAGTATTTT.

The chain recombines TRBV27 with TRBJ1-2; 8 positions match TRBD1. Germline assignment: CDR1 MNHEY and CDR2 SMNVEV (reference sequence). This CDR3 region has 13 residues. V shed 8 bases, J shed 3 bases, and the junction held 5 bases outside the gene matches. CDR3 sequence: CASAKQGDYGYTF. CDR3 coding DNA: TGTGCCAGCGCAAAACAGGGGGACTATGGCTACACCTTC.

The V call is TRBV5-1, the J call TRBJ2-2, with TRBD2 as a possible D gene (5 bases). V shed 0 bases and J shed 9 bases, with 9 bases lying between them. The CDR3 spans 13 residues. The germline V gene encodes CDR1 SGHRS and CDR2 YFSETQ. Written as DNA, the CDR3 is TGCGCCAGCAGCTTGGCCGCGGGCCGGGAGCTGTTTTTT. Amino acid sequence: CASSLAAGRELFF.

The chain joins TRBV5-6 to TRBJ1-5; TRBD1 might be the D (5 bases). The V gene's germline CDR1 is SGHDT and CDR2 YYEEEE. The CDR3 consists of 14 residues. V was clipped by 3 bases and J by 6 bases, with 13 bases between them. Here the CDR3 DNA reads TGTGCCAGCAGCTGGGGGGGGATCGGTCAGCCCCAGCATTTT. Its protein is CASSWGGIGQPQHF. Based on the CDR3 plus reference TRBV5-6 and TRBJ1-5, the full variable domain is DAGVTQSPTHLIKTRGQQVTLRCSPKSGHDTVSWYQQALGQGPQFIFQYYEEEERQRGNFPDRFSGHQFPNYSSELNVNALLLGDSALYLCASSWGGIGQPQHFGDGTRLSIL.